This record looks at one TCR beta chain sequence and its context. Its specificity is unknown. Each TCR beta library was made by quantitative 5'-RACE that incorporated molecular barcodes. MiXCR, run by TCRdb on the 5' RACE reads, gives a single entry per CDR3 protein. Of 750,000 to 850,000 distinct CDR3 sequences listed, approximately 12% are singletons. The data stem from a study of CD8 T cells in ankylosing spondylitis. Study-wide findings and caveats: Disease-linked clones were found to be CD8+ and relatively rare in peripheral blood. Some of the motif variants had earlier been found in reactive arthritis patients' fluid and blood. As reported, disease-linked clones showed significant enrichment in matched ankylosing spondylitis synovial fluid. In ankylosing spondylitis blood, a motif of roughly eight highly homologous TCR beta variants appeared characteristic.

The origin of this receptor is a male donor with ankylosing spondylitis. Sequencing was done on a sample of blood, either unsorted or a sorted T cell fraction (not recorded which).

CDR3 nucleotides: TGTGCCAGCTCACCCCGGCAGACTACCTACGAGCAGTACTTC. It specifies CASSPRQTTYEQYF. The J gene is TRBJ2-7, the V gene TRBV18; a possible D gene is TRBD2 (5 bases). Germline CDR1 reads KGHSH; CDR2 reads LQKENI. The CDR3 runs 14 residues. Trimming removed 3 bases from V and 2 bases from J, with 11 bases in between.